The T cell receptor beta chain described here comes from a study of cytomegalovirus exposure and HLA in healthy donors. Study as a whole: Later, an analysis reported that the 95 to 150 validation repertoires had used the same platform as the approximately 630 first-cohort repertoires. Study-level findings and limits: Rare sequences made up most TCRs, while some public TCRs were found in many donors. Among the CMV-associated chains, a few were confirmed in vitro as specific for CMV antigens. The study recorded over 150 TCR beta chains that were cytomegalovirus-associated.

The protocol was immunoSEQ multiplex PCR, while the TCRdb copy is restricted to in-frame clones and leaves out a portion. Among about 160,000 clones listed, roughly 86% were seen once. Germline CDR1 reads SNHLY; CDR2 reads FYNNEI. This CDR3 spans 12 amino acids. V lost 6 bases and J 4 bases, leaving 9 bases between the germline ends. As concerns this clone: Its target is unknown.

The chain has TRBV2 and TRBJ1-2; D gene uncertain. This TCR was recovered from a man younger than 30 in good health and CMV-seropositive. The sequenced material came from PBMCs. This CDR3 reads CASRAETYGYTF. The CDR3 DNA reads TGTGCCAGCAGGGCGGAGACCTATGGCTACACCTTC.